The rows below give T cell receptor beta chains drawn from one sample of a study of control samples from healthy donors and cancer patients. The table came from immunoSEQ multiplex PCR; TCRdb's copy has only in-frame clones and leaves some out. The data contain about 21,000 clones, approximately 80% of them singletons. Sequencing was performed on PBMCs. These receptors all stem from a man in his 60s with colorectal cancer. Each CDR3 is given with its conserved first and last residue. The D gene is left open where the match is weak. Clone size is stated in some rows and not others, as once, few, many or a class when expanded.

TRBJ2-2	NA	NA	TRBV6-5	CASSYRANTGELFF	TGTGCCAGCAGTTACAGGGCGAACACCGGGGAGCTGTTTTTT
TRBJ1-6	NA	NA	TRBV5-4	CASSFGRSNSPLHF	TGTGCCAGCAGCTTCGGCCGCTCGAATTCACCCCTCCACTTT
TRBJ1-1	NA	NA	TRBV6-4	CASKVEESMNTEAFF	TGTGCCAGCAAGGTCGAGGAGTCAATGAACACTGAAGCTTTCTTT
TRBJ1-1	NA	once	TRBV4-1	CASSQVDPNTEAFF	TGCGCCAGCAGCCAAGTTGACCCAAACACTGAAGCTTTCTTT
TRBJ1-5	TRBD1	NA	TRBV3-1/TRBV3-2	CASSQGTVSQPQHF	TGTGCCAGCAGCCAGGGGACAGTGAGTCAGCCCCAGCATTTT
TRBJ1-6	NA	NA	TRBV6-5	CASSYYNSPLHF	TGTGCCAGCAGTTACTATAATTCACCCCTCCACTTT
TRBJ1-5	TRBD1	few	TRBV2	CASRGTVIQPQHF	TGTGCCAGCAGAGGGACAGTTATCCAGCCCCAGCATTTT
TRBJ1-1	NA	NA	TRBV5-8	CASRTSSTRAFF	TGTGCCAGCAGGACATCAAGTACCAGAGCTTTCTTT
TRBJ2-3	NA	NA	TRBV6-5	CASSLTTNTDTQYF	TGTGCCAGCAGTCTAACCACGAACACAGATACGCAGTATTTT
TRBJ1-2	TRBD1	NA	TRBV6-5	CASSYSRVTGKNGYTF	TGTGCCAGCAGTTACTCGAGAGTGACAGGGAAGAATGGCTACACCTTC
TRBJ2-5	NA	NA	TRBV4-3	CASSTGYLETQYF	TGCGCCAGCAGTACAGGGTATCTAGAGACCCAGTACTTC
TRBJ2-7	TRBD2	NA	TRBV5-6	CASNPRGGGSYEQYF	TGTGCCAGCAACCCCCGGGGGGGAGGCTCCTACGAGCAGTACTTC
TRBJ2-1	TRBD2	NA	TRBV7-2	CASSPSGASSYNEQFF	TGTGCCAGCAGCCCAAGCGGGGCCAGCTCCTACAATGAGCAGTTCTTC
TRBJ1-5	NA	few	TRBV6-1	CASSEYSNQPQHF	TGTGCCAGCAGTGAATACAGCAATCAGCCCCAGCATTTT
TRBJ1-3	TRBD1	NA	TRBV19	CASSMTGGTGNTIYF	TGTGCCAGTAGTATGACAGGGGGCACTGGAAACACCATATATTTT